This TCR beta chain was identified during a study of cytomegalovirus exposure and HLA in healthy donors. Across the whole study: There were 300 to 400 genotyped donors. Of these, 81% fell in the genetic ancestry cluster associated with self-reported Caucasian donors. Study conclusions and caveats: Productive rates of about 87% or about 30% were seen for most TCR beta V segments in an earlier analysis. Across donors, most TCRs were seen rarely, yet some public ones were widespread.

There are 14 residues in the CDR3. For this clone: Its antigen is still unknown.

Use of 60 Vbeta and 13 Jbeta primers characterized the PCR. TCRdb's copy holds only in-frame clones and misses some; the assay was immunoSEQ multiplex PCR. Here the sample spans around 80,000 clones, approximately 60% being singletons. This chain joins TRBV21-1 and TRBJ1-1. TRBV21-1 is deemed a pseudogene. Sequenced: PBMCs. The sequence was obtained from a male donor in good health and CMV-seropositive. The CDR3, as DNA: TGTGCCAGCAGCATGGAGGCAGCGAACACTGAAGCTTTCTTT. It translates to CASSMEAANTEAFF.